This T cell receptor beta chain was captured in a study of OX40 agonist ivuxolimab in advanced cancers. Germline assignment: CDR1 SGDLS and CDR2 YYNGEE. The CDR3 spans 14 residues. V dropped 4 bases and J dropped 3 bases, with 11 bases sitting between them. Method: immunoSEQ multiplex PCR; TCRdb's copy keeps in-frame clones and lacks some. Of 60,000 to 70,000 clones listed, 86% were seen once; the top ten hold 0.55%. Sequencing used CD4+ or CD8+ T cells sorted from blood, obtained in a trial of the OX40 agonist ivuxolimab. This clonotype originated in an adult with an advanced solid tumor such as melanoma, head and neck, liver or kidney cancer. The chain recombines TRBV9 with TRBJ2-1; tentative D call: TRBD1 (6 bases). This CDR3 reads CASSPQTGYNEQFF. The CDR3 nucleotides read TGTGCCAGCAGCCCACAGACAGGCTACAATGAGCAGTTCTTC.